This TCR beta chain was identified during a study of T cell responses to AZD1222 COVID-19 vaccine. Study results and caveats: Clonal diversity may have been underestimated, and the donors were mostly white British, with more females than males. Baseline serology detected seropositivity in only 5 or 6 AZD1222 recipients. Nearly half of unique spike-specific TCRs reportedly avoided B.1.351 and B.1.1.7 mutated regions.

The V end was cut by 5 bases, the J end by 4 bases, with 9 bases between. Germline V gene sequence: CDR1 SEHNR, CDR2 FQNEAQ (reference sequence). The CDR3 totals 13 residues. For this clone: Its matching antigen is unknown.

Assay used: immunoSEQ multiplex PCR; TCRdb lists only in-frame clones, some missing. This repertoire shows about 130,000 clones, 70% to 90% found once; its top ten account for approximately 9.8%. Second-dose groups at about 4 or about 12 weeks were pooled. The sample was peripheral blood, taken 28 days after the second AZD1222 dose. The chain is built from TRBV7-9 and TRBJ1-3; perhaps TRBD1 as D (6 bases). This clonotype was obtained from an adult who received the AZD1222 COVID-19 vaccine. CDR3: CASSQGQGNTIYF. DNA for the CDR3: TGTGCCAGCAGCCAGGGACAAGGAAACACCATATATTTT.